The subject of this entry is one T cell receptor beta chain. Each CDR3 protein is one row after TCRdb ran MiXCR on the RACE reads. The data show 250,000 or so distinct CDR3 sequences, with just under 8% seen just once and 1.2% held by the top ten. This specimen comes from a study of human T cells and chemical hapten exposure. The CDR3 has 15 residues. Germline V CDR1 and CDR2: SGDLS, YYNGEE. The V end was cut by 5 bases, the J end by 2 bases, with 16 bases between. Time point indicated: pre-sensitization, week 0. Sample treatment: therapeutic diphenylcyclopropenone sensitization with weekly scalp DPC. Patients had alopecia, were aged 18 to 70, and were not pregnant.

The J gene is TRBJ2-5, the V gene TRBV9; possibly TRBD1 for D (6 bases). The sequencing here drew on whole blood, taken in connection with sensitization to the hapten diphenylcyclopropenone (DPC). The receptor comes from a man younger than 35 with alopecia areata. Some clones in this sample may be carry-over from other donors' samples. The CDR3 spells CASSETTGYQETQYF. DNA of the CDR3: TGTGCCAGCAGTGAGACAACAGGGTATCAAGAGACCCAGTACTTC.